This is a list of T cell receptor beta chains from one sample in a study of T cells in Graves' hyperthyroidism and ophthalmopathy. TCRdb reprocessed the multiplex PCR reads with MiXCR, giving one entry per CDR3 protein. Of roughly 750,000 distinct CDR3 sequences in the sample, less than 20% are singletons; the top ten hold around 7.7%. The sequenced sample consisted of blood. Every receptor here comes from a man younger than 30 with Graves' hyperthyroidism. CDR3s include the opening cysteine and the closing phenylalanine or tryptophan. D genes are given only for firm matches. Clone size is shown for a subset of rows, as once, few, many or a class of expanded clone.

>TRBD1|.|TRBV29-1|TRBJ2-7
TGCAGCGTTGGGGTTGACAGGGGGCTGGGTTACGAGCAGTACTTC
CSVGVDRGLGYEQYF
>.|many|TRBV7-2|TRBJ1-1
TGTGCCAGCAGCTTAGGTCCGGGATCCGAAGCTTTCTTT
CASSLGPGSEAFF
>.|few|TRBV12-3/TRBV12-4|TRBJ2-7
TGTGCCAGCAGTTTGGAGCGATCTTCTAAAGAGCAGTACTTC
CASSLERSSKEQYF
>TRBD1|few|TRBV5-1|TRBJ1-6
TGCGCCAGCAGCTTCGTCGAGGGGGCAAATAATTCACCCCTCCACTTT
CASSFVEGANNSPLHF
>TRBD2|few|TRBV5-1|TRBJ2-2
TGCGCCAGCTCCATGGTGCCAGAGGCGGGGGCCGGGGAGCTGTTTTTT
CASSMVPEAGAGELFF
>TRBD2|once|TRBV9|TRBJ2-3
TGTGCCAGCAGCGTAGCCCCGGGACTAGCGGGTAACCAAGATACGCAGTATTTT
CASSVAPGLAGNQDTQYF
>.|.|TRBV12-3/TRBV12-4|TRBJ2-2
TGTGCCAGCAGTTCGGGGGCTGCTCGAGGGGAGCTGTTTTTT
CASSSGAARGELFF
>TRBD1|.|TRBV7-9|TRBJ2-4
TGTGCCAGCAGCTTAACCACCTTCGACAGGGTTCAGTACTTC
CASSLTTFDRVQYF
>TRBD2|few|TRBV6-1|TRBJ2-3
TGTGCCAGCAACCCCATTAGCGGGAGGGCGACAGATACGCAGTATTTT
CASNPISGRATDTQYF
>.|few|TRBV20-1|TRBJ2-7
TGCAGTGCTAGATCTCAGGGCAACTACGAGCAGTACTTC
CSARSQGNYEQYF
>.|many|TRBV11-2|TRBJ1-1
TGTGCCAGCAGCTCTACACGGGACGGAAACACTGAAGCTTTCTTT
CASSSTRDGNTEAFF
>.|many|TRBV6-1|TRBJ2-3
TGTGCCAGCAGGCCCGGCGGACTTGCTACGCAGTATTTT
CASRPGGLATQYF
>.|many|TRBV5-8|TRBJ1-2
TGTGCCAGCAGCTTCGGACCGAACTATGGCTACACCTTC
CASSFGPNYGYTF
>.|many|TRBV6-1|TRBJ2-7
TGTGCCGGGGGGAGGGGGCTTCTCCACGAGCAGTACTTC
CAGGRGLLHEQYF
>.|many|TRBV27|TRBJ2-4
TGTGCCAGCAGTTTTGGGCCCCAAAACATTCAGTACTTC
CASSFGPQNIQYF
>.|many|TRBV3-1|TRBJ2-1
TGTGCCAGCAGCCAAGGCCCTAGCGCATACAATGAGCAGTTCTTC
CASSQGPSAYNEQFF
>.|.|TRBV20-1|TRBJ2-2
TGCAGTGCTAGAGATGGTGGTAGCGGAATCCCCGCGAACGCCGGGGAGCTGTTTTTT
CSARDGGSGIPANAGELFF
>TRBD2|few|TRBV11-3|TRBJ2-4
TGTGCCGGCAGCTCAAGGGAGGGGACTTTAGCCAAAAACATTCAGTACTTC
CAGSSREGTLAKNIQYF
>TRBD1|few|TRBV7-9|TRBJ2-7
TGTGCCAGCAGCCTGATGGGACAGGGACCGGCCTACGAGCAGTACTTC
CASSLMGQGPAYEQYF
>TRBD2|few|TRBV7-8|TRBJ2-1
TGTGCCAGCAGCTTAAAGCCTAGCGGGAATGAGCAGTTCTTC
CASSLKPSGNEQFF
>.|few|TRBV7-9|TRBJ2-7
TGTGCCAGCAGCTTAGCTCTGACAGAATCCTACGAGCAGTACTTC
CASSLALTESYEQYF
>.|few|TRBV6-1|TRBJ2-2
TGTGCCAGCAGTGAAGGGGCAGGGGTTAGGACCGGGGAGCTGTTTTTT
CASSEGAGVRTGELFF
>.|few|TRBV9|TRBJ2-1
TGTGCCAGCAGCGTGCGGAACAACAATGAGCAGTTCTTC
CASSVRNNNEQFF
>TRBD1|.|TRBV7-9|TRBJ2-3
TGTGCCAGCAGCCCCCCTGGGACAGCAGCGCAGTATTTT
CASSPPGTAAQYF
>.|.|TRBV28|TRBJ1-2
TGTGCCAGCAGTCCCCCCACAGCGGGAACTAACTATGGCTACACCTTC
CASSPPTAGTNYGYTF
>TRBD2|few|TRBV7-2|TRBJ2-7
TGTGCCAGCAGCTTAGAGCGACTAGCGGGGGCCGGCGACGAGCAGTACTTC
CASSLERLAGAGDEQYF
>TRBD2|many|TRBV29-1|TRBJ2-7
TGCAGCGTTCTCCGCGGGGGGGCCTACGAGCAGTACTTC
CSVLRGGAYEQYF
>.|few|TRBV6-1|TRBJ2-2
TGTGCCAGCAGTGATGGCGGGCTAGCAAGGAACACCGGGGAGCTGTTTTTT
CASSDGGLARNTGELFF
>.|.|TRBV7-9|TRBJ2-4
TGTGCCAGCAGCCAAGGGGTTGCCAAAAACATTCAGTACTTC
CASSQGVAKNIQYF
>.|.|TRBV27|TRBJ2-5
TGTGCCACCTCACCGAGACTAACCCAAGAGACCCAGTACTTC
CATSPRLTQETQYF
>.|few|TRBV5-1|TRBJ1-3
TGCGCCAGCAGCTTTAGTCACCGAAATTCCGGAAACACCATATATTTT
CASSFSHRNSGNTIYF
>TRBD1|few|TRBV7-9|TRBJ1-6
TGTGCCAGCAGCGAGGATCGCAGGGGGCTAGTTTCACCCCTCCACTTT
CASSEDRRGLVSPLHF
>TRBD1|many|TRBV4-2|TRBJ1-2
TGTGCCAGCAGCCAAACCCTGACAGGGAGTTACGGCTACACCTTC
CASSQTLTGSYGYTF
>.|many|TRBV2|TRBJ2-3
TGTGCCAGCAGTGTGAACTCCCCGGATACGCAGTATTTT
CASSVNSPDTQYF
>.|many|TRBV18|TRBJ2-1
TGTGCCAGCTCTCTGGGGGGCCCTCTCAATGAGCAGTTCTTC
CASSLGGPLNEQFF
>.|few|TRBV5-5|TRBJ2-7
TGTGCCAGCAGCCCACGACACCTCTCCTACGAGCAGTACTTC
CASSPRHLSYEQYF
>TRBD2|.|TRBV5-6|TRBJ2-1
TGTGCCAGCAGCTCCAGAAGCGGGAGCCCCTACAATGAGCAGTTCTTC
CASSSRSGSPYNEQFF
>TRBD2|.|TRBV30|TRBJ2-7
TGTGCCTGGGGAGAAGCGGGAGGGGCCTACGAGCAGTACTTC
CAWGEAGGAYEQYF
>TRBD1|many|TRBV28|TRBJ2-2
TGTGCCTCGACAGGGGGGAACACCGGGGAGCTGTTTTTT
CASTGGNTGELFF
>TRBD1|.|TRBV19|TRBJ1-5
TGTGCCAGTGCTGCGGACAGGGGAAGGGGTAGCAATCAGCCCCAGCATTTT
CASAADRGRGSNQPQHF
>TRBD1|few|TRBV2|TRBJ2-5
TGTGCCAGCAGTGAAGAGGGACAGGGGGGCGAGGCCCAGTACTTC
CASSEEGQGGEAQYF
>TRBD2|.|TRBV7-9|TRBJ2-2
TGTGCCAGCAGCCCGGGACTAGCGGGGACGAACGGGGAGCTGTTTTTT
CASSPGLAGTNGELFF
>TRBD1|.|TRBV7-9|TRBJ2-7
TGTGCCAGCAGCCGGGACAGCGGAGTCTACGAGCAGTACTTC
CASSRDSGVYEQYF
>.|many|TRBV18|TRBJ2-3
TGTGCCAGCTCACCGGACAGTTCCACAGATACGCAGTATTTT
CASSPDSSTDTQYF
>TRBD1|many|TRBV28|TRBJ2-7
TGTGCCAGCAGCCATGAAGGGGCAACCGGGACAGATGGCTACGAGCAGTACTTC
CASSHEGATGTDGYEQYF
>TRBD2|many|TRBV20-1|TRBJ2-1
TGCAGTGCGTGCTTAGCGGGTACCCACAATGAGCAGTTCTTC
CSACLAGTHNEQFF